Listed below are T cell receptor beta chains from one sample, sequenced in a study of CD8 T cells in ankylosing spondylitis. A single record per CDR3 protein comes from TCRdb applying MiXCR to the 5' RACE reads. The sample includes 210,000 or so distinct CDR3 sequences, roughly 8.2% of them seen just once. The sample comprised blood, either unsorted or a sorted T cell fraction (not recorded which). The receptors derive from a female donor with ankylosing spondylitis or in good health (not recorded which). CDR3s include the opening cysteine and the closing phenylalanine or tryptophan.

v_call | cdr3_aa
TRBV4-3 | CASSQERGDEAFF
TRBV18 | CASKARGTDGADTQYF
TRBV5-6 | CTSSLAGGFYEQYF
TRBV3-1 | CASSQPTANTEAFF
TRBV27 | CASSLSVQLNTEAFF
TRBV9 | CASSAGTASENEQFF
TRBV4-3 | CASSQRGPAIYNEQFF
TRBV4-3 | CASSQDRRGSDTQYF
TRBV7-2 | CASSSQQGRTDTQYF
TRBV20-1 | CSARVLDRGYEQYF
TRBV7-3 | CASSAAGGGQNIQYF
TRBV29-1 | CSAPGGAANTEAFF
TRBV10-3 | CAIRPGDGGDEQFF
TRBV20-1 | CSARIGGETQYF
TRBV7-2 | CASSSRADTQYF
TRBV20-1 | CSADGLETQYF
TRBV5-6 | CASSLWGVHTEAFF
TRBV29-1 | CSVTFGGRTQYF
TRBV6-2/TRBV6-3 | CASNKGRGYNEQFF
TRBV11-2 | CASSFDRGSDTQYF
TRBV20-1 | CSARDTGGILSPLHF
TRBV6-5 | CASSYSSRDGYTF
TRBV6-1 | CASRGLAGGGYNEQFF
TRBV20-1 | CSAEDRDNLYEQYF
TRBV10-1 | CATSTIRGDTQYF
TRBV7-2 | CASSFGGMSTDTQYF
TRBV6-2/TRBV6-3 | CASSYSWFSQFF
TRBV13 | CASSPFSGGEVTEAFF
TRBV4-3 | CASSHDRNTEAFF
TRBV12-3/TRBV12-4 | CASSLVRGRSPLHF
TRBV12-3/TRBV12-4 | CASSFQGTIYGYTF
TRBV27 | CASRRQGTDGYTF
TRBV13 | CASTLLSLSNEQFF
TRBV5-1 | CASSLEPGGQETQYF
TRBV4-2 | CASSQGVAGDSYEQYF